Below, 14 T cell receptor beta chains from the same sample are listed, as sequenced in a study of T cell repertoires in ileal Crohn's disease. Time point reported: inflamed ileum from the surgical specimen. The method was immunoSEQ multiplex PCR; TCRdb's version includes in-frame clones alone and lacks a portion of them. Here the sample spans around 8,000 clones, approximately 85% being singletons. The sample taken for sequencing was ileal tissue. Receptors originate from an adult with Crohn's disease.

The chain recombines TRBV30 with TRBJ2-4, with TRBD1 matching over 7 bases. The V segment lost 1 base and the J segment 6 bases; nucleotides outside the gene matches: 15. This CDR3 is 17 amino acids long. In germline, CDR1 is GTSNPN, CDR2 SVGIG (reference sequence). DNA of the CDR3: TGTGCCTGGAGTGAGGGGACAGTACAATTTTTCGGAAACATTCAGTACTTC. Its translation: CAWSEGTVQFFGNIQYF. The complete variable domain, with remaining parts taken from reference TRBV30 and TRBJ2-4, reads SQTIHQWPATLVQPVGSPLSLECTVEGTSNPNLYWYRQAAGRGLQLLFYSVGIGQISSEVPQNLSASRPQDRQFILSSKKLLLSDSGFYLCAWSEGTVQFFGNIQYFGAGTRLSVL.

The gene calls are TRBV19 and TRBJ2-2; 7 bases are a match to TRBD2. Germline CDR1 is LNHDA and CDR2 is SQIVND (reference sequence). The J segment lost 2 bases and the V segment lost 5 bases, leaving 11 bases of the junction unmatched. This CDR3 spans 17 amino acids. The DNA of the CDR3 is TGTGCCAGTAGTGCGGGGGTCCCGGTGCCTAACACCGGGGAGCTGTTTTTT. Its protein product is CASSAGVPVPNTGELFF.

This sequence joins TRBV6-5 and TRBJ1-5; D remains ambiguous. There are 14 residues in the CDR3. Trimming shortened V by 10 bases and J by 0 bases, and 13 bases separated the two germline ends. Germline CDR1 MNHEY, CDR2 SVGAGI. The CDR3 protein is CATRPGLSNQPQHF. CDR3 DNA: TGTGCCACCCGGCCTGGACTTAGCAATCAGCCCCAGCATTTT.

The chain employs TRBV28 and TRBJ2-1; the D gene is possibly TRBD1 (5 bases). This CDR3 spans 11 amino acids. Germline CDR1 MDHEN, CDR2 SYDVKM. Trimming took off 11 bases at V and 7 bases at J, with 12 bases between the two ends. CDR3 bases: TGTGCCGCCCAAAGGGGTAATGAGCAGTTCTTC. It translates to CAAQRGNEQFF.

This clone was seen a handful of times. The CDR3 DNA follows: TGTGCCTGGAGACAGCTCTATGGCTACACCTTC. It specifies CAWRQLYGYTF. This chain links TRBV30 with TRBJ1-2; the D is unclear. V dropped 3 bases and J dropped 4 bases, with 6 bases sitting between them. The CDR3 extends over 11 amino acids. CDR1 is GTSNPN and CDR2 is SVGIG in the germline V gene (reference sequence).

V gene TRBV5-1 combines with J gene TRBJ1-1; the D gene is possibly TRBD1 (5 bases). This CDR3 has 13 amino acids. CDR1 SGHRS and CDR2 YFSETQ come from the germline V gene. V lost 4 bases to trimming and J lost 3 bases, with 10 bases between them. The CDR3 coding sequence is TGCGCCAGCAGCGGAGCGGGGGACACTGAAGCTTTCTTT. Its protein product is CASSGAGDTEAFF.

CDR3 sequence reads: CASSSTGRRDTEAFF. CDR3 sequence (DNA): TGTGCCAGCAGTTCGACAGGGCGGCGGGACACTGAAGCTTTCTTT. J is TRBJ1-1 and V is TRBV28, with 7 bases fitting TRBD1. Per germline, CDR1 MDHEN and CDR2 SYDVKM. V gave up 4 bases and J gave up 3 bases; unmatched junction bases: 8. The CDR3 contains 15 residues.

V usage is TRBV7-2 and J usage is TRBJ1-5; a weak D match, TRBD1 (5 bases). The CDR3 length is 15 residues. CDR1 and CDR2 (germline): SGHTA, FQGNSA. The V end was cut by 3 bases, the J end by 3 bases, with 12 bases between. CDR3 amino acids: CASSLSGNNNQPQHF. DNA of the CDR3: TGTGCCAGCAGCTTGTCAGGGAATAACAATCAGCCCCAGCATTTT.

The V and J genes are TRBV27 and TRBJ2-3, with D hard to call. V was trimmed by 6 bases and J by 9 bases, leaving 13 bases between them. This CDR3 region has 12 residues. CDR1 and CDR2 from the germline V gene are MNHEY and SMNVEV (reference sequence). The CDR3 sequence: CASSTGRNTQYF. CDR3 bases: TGTGCCAGCAGCACCGGACGGAACACGCAGTATTTT.

V is TRBV7-8 and J is TRBJ1-6; no clear D gene. V was clipped by 4 bases and J by 1 base, with 11 bases between them. The CDR3 covers 16 residues. Germline CDR1 SGHVS, CDR2 FQNEAQ. CDR3 amino acids: CASSSMRISYNSPLHF. The CDR3 DNA follows: TGTGCCAGCAGCTCAATGAGGATTTCCTATAATTCACCCCTCCACTTT.

In its sample, this clone was seen once. The J gene is TRBJ2-2, the V gene TRBV7-8; TRBD2 matches at 9 bases. After removal of 4 bases from V and 6 bases from J, the junction contained 6 bases not matched to a gene. Per germline, CDR1 SGHVS and CDR2 FQNEAQ. The CDR3 runs to 15 residues. CDR3 loop: CASSSRGGESGELFF. The DNA for the CDR3 is TGTGCCAGCAGCTCCCGCGGGGGGGAATCCGGGGAGCTGTTTTTT.

The genes are TRBV30 and TRBJ2-1; tentatively, D is TRBD1 (6 bases). Deletions cut 0 bases from V and 7 bases from J, with 16 bases between. Germline assignment: CDR1 GTSNPN and CDR2 SVGIG (reference sequence). The CDR3 is 15 residues long. The CDR3 region is CAWSVADRPRNEQFF. The CDR3 nucleotides are TGTGCCTGGAGTGTAGCCGACAGGCCACGGAATGAGCAGTTCTTC.

The chain has TRBV7-9 and TRBJ1-2, with D hard to call. This CDR3 region has 12 residues. CDR1 is SEHNR, CDR2 FQNEAQ, per germline (reference sequence). Trimming cost V 3 bases and J 3 bases, with 5 bases left between them. The CDR3 here is CASSFQDYGYTF. The DNA of the CDR3 is TGTGCCAGCAGCTTCCAGGACTATGGCTACACCTTC.

This chain links TRBV2 with TRBJ1-2; D uncertain. Germline CDR1 reads SNHLY; CDR2 reads FYNNEI. Trimming took off 7 bases at V and 0 bases at J, with 6 bases between the two ends. The CDR3 length is 12 residues. This chain's CDR3 is CASKPANYGYTF. CDR3 bases: TGTGCCAGCAAACCTGCTAACTATGGCTACACCTTC.